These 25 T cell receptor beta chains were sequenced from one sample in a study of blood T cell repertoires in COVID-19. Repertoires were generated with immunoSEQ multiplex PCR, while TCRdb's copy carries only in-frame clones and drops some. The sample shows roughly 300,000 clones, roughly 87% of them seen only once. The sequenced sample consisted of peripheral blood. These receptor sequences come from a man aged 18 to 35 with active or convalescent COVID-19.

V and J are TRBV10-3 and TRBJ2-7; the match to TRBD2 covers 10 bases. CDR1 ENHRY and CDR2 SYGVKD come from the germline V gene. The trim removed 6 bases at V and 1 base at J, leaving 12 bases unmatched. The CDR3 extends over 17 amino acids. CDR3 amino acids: CAISRTFTSGESYEQYF. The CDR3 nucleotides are TGTGCCATCAGCCGGACCTTTACTAGCGGGGAATCCTACGAGCAGTACTTC.

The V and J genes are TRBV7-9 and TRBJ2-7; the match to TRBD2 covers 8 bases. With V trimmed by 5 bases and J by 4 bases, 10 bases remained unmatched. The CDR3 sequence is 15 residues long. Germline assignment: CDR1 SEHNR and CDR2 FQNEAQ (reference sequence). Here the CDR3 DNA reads TGTGCCAGCAGCCTACCTGCGGGGGGCGGTTACGAGCAGTACTTC. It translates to CASSLPAGGGYEQYF.

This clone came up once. The CDR3 nucleotides read TGTGCCAGTAGTAGCCCAATGGACAGGCGGAACTATGGCTACACCTTC. Translating it yields CASSSPMDRRNYGYTF. The chain couples TRBV19 to TRBJ1-2, with 7 nucleotides matching TRBD1. The V gene end was trimmed by 4 bases and the J gene end by 2 bases; junction bases not matched to a gene: 10. Germline V gene data show CDR1 as LNHDA and CDR2 as SQIVND (reference sequence). This CDR3 comprises 16 residues.

CDR3 loop: CATRDRDSSYEQYF. CDR3 sequence (DNA): TGTGCCACCAGAGACCGGGACAGTTCCTACGAGCAGTACTTC. This chain joins TRBV24-1 and TRBJ2-7, with 7 bases that match TRBD1. Germline V CDR1 and CDR2: KGHDR, SFDVKD. The CDR3 spans 14 residues. Trimming cost V 7 bases and J 1 base; bases outside gene matches: 6.

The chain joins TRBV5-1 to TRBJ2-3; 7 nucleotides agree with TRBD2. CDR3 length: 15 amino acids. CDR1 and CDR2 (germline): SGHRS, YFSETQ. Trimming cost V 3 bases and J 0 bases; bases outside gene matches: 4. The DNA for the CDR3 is TGCGCCAGCAGCTACCGACTAGCTAGCACAGATACGCAGTATTTT. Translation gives CASSYRLASTDTQYF.

The CDR3 coding sequence is TGTGCCAGCAGTTTAACAGGGGGCTCTGGAAACACCATATATTTT. Translation gives CASSLTGGSGNTIYF. The V call is TRBV27, the J call TRBJ1-3, with 8 bases lining up with TRBD1. The V gene end was trimmed by 2 bases and the J gene end by 0 bases; junction bases not matched to a gene: 0. CDR3 size: 15 residues. From germline, CDR1 is MNHEY and CDR2 SMNVEV (reference sequence).

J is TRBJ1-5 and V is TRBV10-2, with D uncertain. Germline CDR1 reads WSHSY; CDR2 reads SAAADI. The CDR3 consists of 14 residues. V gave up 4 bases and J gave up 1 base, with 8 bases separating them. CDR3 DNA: TGCGCCAGCAGTGGGGGAGGCAGCAATCAGCCCCAGCATTTT. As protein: CASSGGGSNQPQHF.

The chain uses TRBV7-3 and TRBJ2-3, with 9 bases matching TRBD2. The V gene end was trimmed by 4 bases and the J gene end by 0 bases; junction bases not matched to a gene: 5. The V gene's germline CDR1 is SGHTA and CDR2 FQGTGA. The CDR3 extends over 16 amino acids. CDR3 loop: CASSWFSGGSTDTQYF. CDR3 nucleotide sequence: TGTGCCAGCAGCTGGTTTAGCGGGGGAAGCACAGATACGCAGTATTTT.

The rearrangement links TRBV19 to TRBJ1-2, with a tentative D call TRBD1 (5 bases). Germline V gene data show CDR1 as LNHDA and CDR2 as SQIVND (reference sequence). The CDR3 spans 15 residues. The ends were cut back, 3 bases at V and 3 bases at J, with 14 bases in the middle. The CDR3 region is CASSIGGSFDYGYTF. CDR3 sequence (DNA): TGTGCCAGTAGTATTGGGGGGAGCTTTGACTATGGCTACACCTTC.

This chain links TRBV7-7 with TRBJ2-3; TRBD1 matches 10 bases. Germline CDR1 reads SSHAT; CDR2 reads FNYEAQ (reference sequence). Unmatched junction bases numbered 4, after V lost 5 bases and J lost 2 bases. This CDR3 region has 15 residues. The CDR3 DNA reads TGTGCCAGCAGCCCGGGACAGGGGTCCACAGATACGCAGTATTTT. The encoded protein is CASSPGQGSTDTQYF.

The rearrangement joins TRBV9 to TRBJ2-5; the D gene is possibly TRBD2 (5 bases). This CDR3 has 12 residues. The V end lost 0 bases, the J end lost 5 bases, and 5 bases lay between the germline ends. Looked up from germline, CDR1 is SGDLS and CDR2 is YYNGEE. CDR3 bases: TGTGCCAGCAGCGTAGCGGGGGAGACCCAGTACTTC. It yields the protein CASSVAGETQYF.

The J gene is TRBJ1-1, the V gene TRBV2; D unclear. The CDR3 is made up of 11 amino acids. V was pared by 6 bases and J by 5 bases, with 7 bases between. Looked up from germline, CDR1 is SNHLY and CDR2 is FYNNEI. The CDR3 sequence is CASRAATEAFF. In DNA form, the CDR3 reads TGTGCCAGCAGAGCGGCGACTGAAGCTTTCTTT.

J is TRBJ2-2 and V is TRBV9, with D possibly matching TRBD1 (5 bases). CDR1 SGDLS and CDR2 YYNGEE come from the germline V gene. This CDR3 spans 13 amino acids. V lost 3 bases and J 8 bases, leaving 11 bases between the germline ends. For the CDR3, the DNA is TGTGCCAGCAGCGCGCAGGGTCTTGGGGAGCTGTTTTTT. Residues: CASSAQGLGELFF.

CDR3 bases: TGTGCCAGCAGCCCCCGAGGTGGGACAGGGGGTGGGGAGCAGTACTTC. Translated, it gives CASSPRGGTGGGEQYF. The rearrangement uses TRBV9 and TRBJ2-7, with 11 bases matching TRBD1. Germline V CDR1 and CDR2: SGDLS, YYNGEE. The CDR3 runs to 16 residues. The V segment lost 4 bases and the J segment 7 bases; nucleotides outside the gene matches: 13.

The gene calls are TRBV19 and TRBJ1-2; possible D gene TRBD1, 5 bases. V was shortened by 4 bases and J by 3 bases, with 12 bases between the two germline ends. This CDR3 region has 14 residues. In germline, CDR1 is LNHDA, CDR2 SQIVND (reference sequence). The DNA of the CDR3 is TGTGCCAGTAGTACGGCCCTCAGGGACTATGGCTACACCTTC. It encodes CASSTALRDYGYTF.

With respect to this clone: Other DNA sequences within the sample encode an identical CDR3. The CDR3 nucleotides are TGTGCCAGCAGCGTAGCTGGCAGAGAGACCCAGTACTTC. The encoded protein is CASSVAGRETQYF. This chain links TRBV9 with TRBJ2-5, with no clear D. The V and J ends lost 0 bases and 4 bases respectively, with 7 bases between them. This CDR3 region has 13 residues. CDR1 and CDR2 (germline): SGDLS, YYNGEE.

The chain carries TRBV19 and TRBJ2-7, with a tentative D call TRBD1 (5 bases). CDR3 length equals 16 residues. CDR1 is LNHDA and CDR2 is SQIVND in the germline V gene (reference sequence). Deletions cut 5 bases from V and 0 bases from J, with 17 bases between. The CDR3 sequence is CASSFPLQVSSYEQYF. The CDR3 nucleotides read TGTGCCAGTAGTTTTCCCTTACAGGTAAGCTCCTACGAGCAGTACTTC.

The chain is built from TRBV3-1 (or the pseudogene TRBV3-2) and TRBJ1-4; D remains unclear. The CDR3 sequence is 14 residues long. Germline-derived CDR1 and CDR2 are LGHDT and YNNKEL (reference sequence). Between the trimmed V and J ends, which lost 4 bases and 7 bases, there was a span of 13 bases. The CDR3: CASSPLGMGEKLFF. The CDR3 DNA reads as TGTGCCAGCAGCCCCCTAGGTATGGGTGAAAAACTGTTTTTT.

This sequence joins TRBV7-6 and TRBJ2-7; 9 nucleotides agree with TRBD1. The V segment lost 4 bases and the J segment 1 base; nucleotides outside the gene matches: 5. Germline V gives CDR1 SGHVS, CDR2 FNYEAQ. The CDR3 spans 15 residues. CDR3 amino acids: CASSSGTGLSYEQYF. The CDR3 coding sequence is TGTGCCAGCAGCTCCGGGACAGGGCTTTCCTACGAGCAGTACTTC.

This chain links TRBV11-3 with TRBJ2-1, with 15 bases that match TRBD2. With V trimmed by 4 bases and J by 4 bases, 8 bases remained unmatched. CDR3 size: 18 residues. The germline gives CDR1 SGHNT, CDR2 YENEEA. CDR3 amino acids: CASSSARTSGGVYNEQFF. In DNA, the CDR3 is TGTGCCAGCAGCTCGGCAAGGACTAGCGGGGGGGTTTACAATGAGCAGTTCTTC.

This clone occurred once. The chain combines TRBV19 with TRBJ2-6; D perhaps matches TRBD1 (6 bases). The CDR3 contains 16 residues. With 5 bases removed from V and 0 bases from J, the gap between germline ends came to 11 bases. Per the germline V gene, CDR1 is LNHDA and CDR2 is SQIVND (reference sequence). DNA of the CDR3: TGTGCCAGTAGTTATCAGGGGAGCTCTGGGGCCAACGTCCTGACTTTC. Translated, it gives CASSYQGSSGANVLTF.

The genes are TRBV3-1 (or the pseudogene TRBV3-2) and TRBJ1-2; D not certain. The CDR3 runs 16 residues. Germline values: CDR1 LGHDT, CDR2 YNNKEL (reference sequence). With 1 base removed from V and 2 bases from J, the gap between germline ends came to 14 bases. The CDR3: CASSQVSRGKNYGYTF. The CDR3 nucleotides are TGTGCCAGCAGCCAAGTAAGTCGCGGCAAAAACTATGGCTACACCTTC.

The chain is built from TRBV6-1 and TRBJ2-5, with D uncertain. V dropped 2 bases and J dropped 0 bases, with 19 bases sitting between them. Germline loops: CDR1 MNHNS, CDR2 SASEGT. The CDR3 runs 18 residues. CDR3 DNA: TGTGCCAGCAGTGAAATCCCATATAGACTGAGCCACCAAGAGACCCAGTACTTC. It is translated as CASSEIPYRLSHQETQYF.

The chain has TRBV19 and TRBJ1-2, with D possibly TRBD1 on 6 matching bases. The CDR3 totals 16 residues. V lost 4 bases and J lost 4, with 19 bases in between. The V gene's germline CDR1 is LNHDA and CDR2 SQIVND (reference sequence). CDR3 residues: CASSTFDSKGGYGYTF. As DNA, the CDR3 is TGTGCCAGTAGTACCTTTGACAGTAAAGGGGGCTATGGCTACACCTTC.

For the CDR3, the DNA is TGCGCCAGCAGCCAAGATGCAGGTCTGGGCACCGGGGAGCTGTTTTTT. Its translation: CASSQDAGLGTGELFF. The chain carries TRBV4-1 and TRBJ2-2, with no clear D. Germline-derived CDR1 and CDR2 are MGHRA and YSYEKL. V lost 0 bases and J lost 4, with 12 bases in between. The CDR3 extends over 16 amino acids.